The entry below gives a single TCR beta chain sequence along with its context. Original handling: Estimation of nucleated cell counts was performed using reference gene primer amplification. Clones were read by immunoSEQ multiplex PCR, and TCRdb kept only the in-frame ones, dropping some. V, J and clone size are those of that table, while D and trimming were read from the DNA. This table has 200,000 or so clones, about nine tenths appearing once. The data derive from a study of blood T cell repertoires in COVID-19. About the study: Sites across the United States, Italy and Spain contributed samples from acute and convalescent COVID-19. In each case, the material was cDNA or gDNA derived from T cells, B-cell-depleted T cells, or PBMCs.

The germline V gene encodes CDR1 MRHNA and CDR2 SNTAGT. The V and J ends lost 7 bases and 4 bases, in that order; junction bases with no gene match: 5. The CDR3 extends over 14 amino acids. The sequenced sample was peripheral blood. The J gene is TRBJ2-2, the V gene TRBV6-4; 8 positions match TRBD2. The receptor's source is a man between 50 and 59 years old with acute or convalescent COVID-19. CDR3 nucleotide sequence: TGTGCCAGCACTTGGCTAGCGGGCACCGGGGAGCTGTTTTTT. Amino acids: CASTWLAGTGELFF.